The clone carrying this TCR beta chain is a singleton in its sample. No antigen is known for it. The data stem from a study of PD-1 blockade in mismatch repair-deficient tumors. TCRdb keeps only in-frame clones here, not all; method: immunoSEQ multiplex PCR. The sample includes some 10,000 clones, over 70% seen only once; the top ten take approximately 12%. J gave up 3 bases and V 1 base, and 6 bases lay outside the gene matches. CDR3 length equals 15 residues. Germline CDR1 reads SGHAT; CDR2 reads FQNNGV. Time point denoted: 10-day in vitro stimulation with candidate neoantigen peptide 7. Specimen: cells cultured in vitro, collected from a patient treated with pembrolizumab. This clonotype was obtained from an adult with mismatch repair-deficient cancer. This rearrangement joins TRBV11-2 to TRBJ2-7; 7 bases match TRBD1. CDR3 nucleotide sequence: TGTGCCAGCAGCTTAGGTCCGGACAGGTTCTACGAGCAGTACTTC. The encoded protein is CASSLGPDRFYEQYF.